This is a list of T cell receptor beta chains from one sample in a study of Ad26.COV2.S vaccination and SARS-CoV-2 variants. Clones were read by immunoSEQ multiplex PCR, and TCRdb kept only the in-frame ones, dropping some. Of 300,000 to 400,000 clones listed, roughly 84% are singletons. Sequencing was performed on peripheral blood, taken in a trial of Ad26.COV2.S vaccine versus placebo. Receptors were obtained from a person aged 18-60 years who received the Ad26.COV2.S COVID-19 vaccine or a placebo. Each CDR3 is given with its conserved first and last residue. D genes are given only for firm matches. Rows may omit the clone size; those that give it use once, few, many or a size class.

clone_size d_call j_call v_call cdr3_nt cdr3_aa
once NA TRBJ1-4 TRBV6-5 TGTGCCAGCAGAGCGGACAGTCATAATGAAAAACTGTTTTTT CASRADSHNEKLFF
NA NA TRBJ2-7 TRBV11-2 TGTGCCAGCAGCTTAGATCTGGGTAGACAGGTACGAAGGTACTTC CASSLDLGRQVRRYF
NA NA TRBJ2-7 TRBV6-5 TGTGCCAGCAGCCTTAATCCGGGACATCACTACGAGCAGTACTTC CASSLNPGHHYEQYF
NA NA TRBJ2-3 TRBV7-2 TGTGCCAGCAGCCTCTGGGGGGGCTGGACAGATACGCAGTATTTT CASSLWGGWTDTQYF
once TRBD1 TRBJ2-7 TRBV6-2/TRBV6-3 TGTGCCAGCAGCCGAACTCGACAGGGCCCAGCCTACGAGCAGTACTTC CASSRTRQGPAYEQYF
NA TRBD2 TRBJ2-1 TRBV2 TGTGCCAGCGCCCGGACTAGCGGTAGGAATGAGCAGTTCTTC CASARTSGRNEQFF
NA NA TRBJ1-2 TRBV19 TGTGCCAGTAGGGTCCTTACAGGGAACTATGGCTACACCTTC CASRVLTGNYGYTF
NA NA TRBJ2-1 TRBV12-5 TGTGCTAGTGGTCAACCCGACACCGCCTACAATGAGCAGTTCTTC CASGQPDTAYNEQFF
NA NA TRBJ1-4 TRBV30 TGTGCCTGGAGTCAGACTAGGGGAAAACTGTTTTTT CAWSQTRGKLFF
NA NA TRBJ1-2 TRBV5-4 TGTGCCAGCAGTTATCATGACGGGGGTAACTATGGCTACACCTTC CASSYHDGGNYGYTF
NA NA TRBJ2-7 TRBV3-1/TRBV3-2 TGTGCCAGCAGCCAAGGCTTATGGACAGTTTACGAGCAGTACTTC CASSQGLWTVYEQYF
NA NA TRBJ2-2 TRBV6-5 TGTGCCAGCAGAACGACCTGGGTGGACACCGGGGAGCTGTTTTTT CASRTTWVDTGELFF
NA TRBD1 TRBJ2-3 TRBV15 TGTGCCACCAGCAGACGACAGGGGGGCACAGATACGCAGTATTTT CATSRRQGGTDTQYF
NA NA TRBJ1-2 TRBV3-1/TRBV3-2 TGTGCCAGCAGCCAGGCAGAGAGTACCCGCGGTGGCTACACCTTC CASSQAESTRGGYTF
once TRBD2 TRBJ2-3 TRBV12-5 TGTGCTAGTGGTTTGGAGACTAGCGGGAGTAAGTATTTT CASGLETSGSKYF
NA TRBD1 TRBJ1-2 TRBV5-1 TGCGCCAGCAGCTTGGGGTTGGGACAGTATGGCTACACCTTC CASSLGLGQYGYTF
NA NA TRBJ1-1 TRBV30 TGTGCCTGGTGGTGGGGCACTGAAGCTTTCTTT CAWWWGTEAFF
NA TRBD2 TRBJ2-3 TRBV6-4 TGTGCCAGCAGTGCCACTAGCGGGGGGGCAGATACGCAGTATTTT CASSATSGGADTQYF
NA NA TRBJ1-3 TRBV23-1 TGCGCCAGCAGCGGGGGGGGTAACACCATATATTTT CASSGGGNTIYF
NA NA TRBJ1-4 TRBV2 TGTGCCAGCAGCCTTCCCTCGGGGGGCGGTGAAAAACTGTTTTTT CASSLPSGGGEKLFF
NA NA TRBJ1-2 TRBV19 TGTGCCAGTAGTATAAAACCCCTGGATTGGAATGGCTACACCTTC CASSIKPLDWNGYTF
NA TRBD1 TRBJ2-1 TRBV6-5 TGTGCCAGCCGGAGGGGACAGGGGGCAACTGGTGAGCAGTTCTTC CASRRGQGATGEQFF
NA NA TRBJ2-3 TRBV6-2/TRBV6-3 TGTGCCAGCAGTTATCCCCGCACAGATACGCAGTATTTT CASSYPRTDTQYF
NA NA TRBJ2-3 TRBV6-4 TGTGCCAGCAGTGACTCGAGTCGCAGGGATACGCAGTATTTT CASSDSSRRDTQYF
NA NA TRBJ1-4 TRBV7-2 TGTGCCAGCAGCTTAGTGGACCTCATGGATGGAACTAATGAAAAACTGTTTTTT CASSLVDLMDGTNEKLFF